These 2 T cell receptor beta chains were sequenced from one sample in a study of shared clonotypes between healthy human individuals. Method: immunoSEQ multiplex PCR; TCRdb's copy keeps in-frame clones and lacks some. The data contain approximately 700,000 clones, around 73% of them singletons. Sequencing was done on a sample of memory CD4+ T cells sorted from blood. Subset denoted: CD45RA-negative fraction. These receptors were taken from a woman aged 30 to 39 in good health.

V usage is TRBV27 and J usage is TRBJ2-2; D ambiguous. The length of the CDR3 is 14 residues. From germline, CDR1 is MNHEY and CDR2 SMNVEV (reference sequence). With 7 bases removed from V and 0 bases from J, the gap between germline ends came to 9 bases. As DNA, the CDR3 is TGTGCCAGCACCCAATTCGCGAACACCGGGGAGCTGTTTTTT. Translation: CASTQFANTGELFF.

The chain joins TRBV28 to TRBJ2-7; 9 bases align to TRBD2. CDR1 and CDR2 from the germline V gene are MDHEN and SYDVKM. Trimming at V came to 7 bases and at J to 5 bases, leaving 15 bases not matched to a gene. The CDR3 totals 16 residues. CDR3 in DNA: TGTGCCAGCAAACGGGTCGGGACTAGCCGGTTAAACGAGCAGTACTTC. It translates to CASKRVGTSRLNEQYF.